Presented here are 10 T cell receptor beta chains from one specimen sequenced in a study of blood T cell repertoires in COVID-19. Assay used: immunoSEQ multiplex PCR; TCRdb lists only in-frame clones, some missing. Found here are roughly 190,000 clones, 80% to 90% of them singletons; the top ten hold roughly 20%. The sequenced material came from peripheral blood. These receptors originate from a human donor in a cohort sampled during active COVID-19.

The table lists this clone with a count of one. The V and J genes are TRBV6-6 and TRBJ1-5; D perhaps matches TRBD1 (5 bases). The CDR3 has 15 residues. The germline gives CDR1 MNHNY, CDR2 SVGAGI (reference sequence). The ends were cut back, 4 bases at V and 7 bases at J, with 17 bases in the middle. CDR3 in DNA: TGTGCCAGCAGTTCAACAGGAGCCCGTCGGCAGCCCCAGCATTTT. Translation: CASSSTGARRQPQHF.

This chain joins TRBV10-3 and TRBJ1-5, with D possibly matching TRBD1 (5 bases). The CDR3 contains 14 residues. Per germline, CDR1 ENHRY and CDR2 SYGVKD. The V and J ends lost 10 bases and 2 bases respectively, with 15 bases between them. Here the CDR3 DNA reads TGTGCCACAACGGCAGGGTCGGGCAATCAGCCCCAGCATTTT. As protein: CATTAGSGNQPQHF.

The V gene is TRBV2, the J gene TRBJ2-6; no clear D gene. The ends were cut back, 4 bases at V and 0 bases at J, with 10 bases in the middle. Germline values: CDR1 SNHLY, CDR2 FYNNEI. The CDR3 has 16 amino acids. CDR3: CASSADTYSGANVLTF. CDR3 nucleotides: TGTGCCAGCAGTGCCGACACATACTCTGGGGCCAACGTCCTGACTTTC.

The chain joins TRBV5-1 to TRBJ1-2; TRBD1 agrees at 9 bases. CDR1 and CDR2 (germline): SGHRS, YFSETQ. J gave up 6 bases and V 4 bases, and 7 bases lay outside the gene matches. The length of the CDR3 is 14 residues. The CDR3 protein is CASSASGTGNGYTF. CDR3 coding DNA: TGCGCCAGCAGCGCCTCCGGGACAGGGAATGGCTACACCTTC.

This clone was recorded once. Sequence at one end of the junction differs from germline and may be a read error. This sequence joins TRBV28 and TRBJ1-1; 7 nucleotides line up with TRBD1. The germline V gene has CDR1 MDHEN and CDR2 SYDVKM. CDR3 length equals 13 residues. CDR3 bases: TGTGCCAGCAGTATCCTGCAAATTGGACAGGCGGCGTTT. It specifies CASSILQIGQAAF.

The chain employs TRBV18 and TRBJ2-5, with a tentative D call TRBD1 (6 bases). CDR1 and CDR2 from the germline V gene are KGHSH and LQKENI. Between the trimmed V and J ends, which lost 6 bases and 5 bases, there was a span of 16 bases. CDR3 size: 14 residues. The CDR3 DNA sequence: TGTGCCAGCTCCCGGGGACAATCGTTGGAGACCCAGTACTTC. This encodes CASSRGQSLETQYF.

The rearrangement links TRBV9 to TRBJ2-2; D is uncertain. The CDR3 length is 16 residues. The V gene's germline CDR1 is SGDLS and CDR2 YYNGEE. V was clipped by 0 bases and J by 5 bases, with 14 bases between them. CDR3 protein: CASSVAQNILTGELFF. As DNA, the CDR3 is TGTGCCAGCAGCGTAGCTCAGAACATTCTGACCGGGGAGCTGTTTTTT.

Written as DNA, the CDR3 is TGTGCCAGCAGCCGAATCGGACAGCACTACGAGCAGTACTTC. Residues: CASSRIGQHYEQYF. The chain joins TRBV11-2 to TRBJ2-7; the D gene is possibly TRBD1 (6 bases). Trimming took off 5 bases at V and 3 bases at J, with 14 bases between the two ends. Germline loops: CDR1 SGHAT, CDR2 FQNNGV. The CDR3 totals 14 residues.

The rearrangement links TRBV2 to TRBJ1-2; TRBD1 agrees at 10 bases. The CDR3 is 14 residues long. The germline gives CDR1 SNHLY, CDR2 FYNNEI. The V gene end was trimmed by 3 bases and the J gene end by 8 bases; junction bases not matched to a gene: 6. The CDR3 loop reads CASSDIGTGDGYTF. The CDR3 nucleotides are TGTGCCAGCAGTGATATTGGGACAGGGGACGGCTACACCTTC.

The V call is TRBV19, the J call TRBJ2-1; the match to TRBD1 covers 7 bases. The CDR3 loop spans 15 amino acids. V was pared by 1 base and J by 9 bases, with 9 bases of the junction left unmatched. Germline CDR1 and CDR2: LNHDA and SQIVND (reference sequence). The CDR3 spells CASSIGRQGASEQFF. The CDR3 region has the DNA TGTGCCAGTAGTATAGGGAGACAGGGTGCGAGTGAGCAGTTCTTC.